A single sample gave rise to the 28 T cell receptor beta chains below, sequenced in a study of cytomegalovirus exposure and HLA in healthy donors. Only in-frame clones appear in the TCRdb table, and some are missing; sequencing was by immunoSEQ multiplex PCR. The sample holds about 73,000 clones, roughly 95% seen once. The sequenced material came from PBMCs. The receptors derive from a man aged 18 to 30 in good health and CMV-seronegative.

This chain joins TRBV7-9 and TRBJ1-2; D is possibly TRBD1 (5 bases). The CDR3 extends over 14 amino acids. Germline CDR1 reads SEHNR; CDR2 reads FQNEAQ (reference sequence). The V and J ends lost 7 bases and 6 bases respectively, with 18 bases between them. The CDR3 bases are TGTGCCAGCAACGACCCGGGGGGAGATCATGGCTACACCTTC. This sequence encodes CASNDPGGDHGYTF.

The chain has TRBV4-3 and TRBJ1-2, with D perhaps matching TRBD1 (5 bases). This CDR3 has 16 amino acids. V lost 2 bases and J lost 5, with 18 bases in between. Germline values: CDR1 LGHNA, CDR2 YSLEER. For the CDR3, the DNA is TGCGCCAGCAGCCAAAGGGGCGGCTCCCGGTCATATGGCTACACCTTC. Its protein product is CASSQRGGSRSYGYTF.

The chain links TRBV7-9 to TRBJ2-1; D is perhaps TRBD2 (7 bases). Germline V gene sequence: CDR1 SEHNR, CDR2 FQNEAQ (reference sequence). V was pared by 5 bases and J by 8 bases, with 16 bases between. The CDR3 is 14 residues long. CDR3: CASSAVGGADEQFF. Written as DNA, the CDR3 is TGTGCCAGCAGCGCTGTAGGGGGGGCGGATGAGCAGTTCTTC.

The V and J genes are TRBV6-5 and TRBJ1-1; a possible D gene is TRBD1 (5 bases). The V end was cut by 7 bases, the J end by 2 bases, with 11 bases between. Germline V lookup: CDR1 MNHEY, CDR2 SVGAGI. CDR3 length equals 13 residues. In nucleotides, the CDR3 is TGTGCCAGCAACTTTGGACAAAACACTGAAGCTTTCTTT. This sequence encodes CASNFGQNTEAFF.

This rearrangement joins TRBV2 to TRBJ2-7; D remains ambiguous. The ends were cut back, 3 bases at V and 11 bases at J, with 11 bases in the middle. Germline V gene sequence: CDR1 SNHLY, CDR2 FYNNEI. This CDR3 is 11 amino acids long. The CDR3 spells CASSETLDEYF. The CDR3 DNA sequence: TGTGCCAGCAGTGAGACTCTCGACGAGTACTTC.

The V call is TRBV7-2, the J call TRBJ1-1; D is possibly TRBD1 (5 bases). V was clipped by 5 bases and J by 0 bases, with 19 bases between them. The CDR3 contains 17 residues. Germline CDR1 reads SGHTA; CDR2 reads FQGNSA. The CDR3 DNA follows: TGTGCCAGCAGCCAACTACCAGGGAACTCGGTGAACACTGAAGCTTTCTTT. Encoded protein: CASSQLPGNSVNTEAFF.

This clone was picked up one time. The J gene is TRBJ2-2, the V gene TRBV11-2; 7 bases are a match to TRBD2. Unmatched junction bases numbered 6, after V lost 5 bases and J lost 6 bases. CDR1 SGHAT and CDR2 FQNNGV come from the germline V gene. This CDR3 has 14 residues. The CDR3 reads CASSPVAGAGELFF. For the CDR3, the DNA is TGTGCCAGCAGCCCAGTCGCGGGAGCCGGGGAGCTGTTTTTT.

J is TRBJ2-7 and V is TRBV28; D remains ambiguous. The CDR3 sequence is 12 residues long. Trimming removed 4 bases from V and 4 bases from J, with 8 bases in between. Germline V gene lookup returns CDR1 MDHEN and CDR2 SYDVKM. The CDR3 DNA follows: TGTGCCAGCAGTTCCTTCACTTACGAGCAGTACTTC. This gives the protein CASSSFTYEQYF.

The rearrangement uses TRBV7-2 and TRBJ2-6; D ambiguous. The germline V gene has CDR1 SGHTA and CDR2 FQGNSA. CDR3 length: 15 residues. V lost 2 bases and J lost 6, with 11 bases in between. In nucleotides, the CDR3 is TGTGCCAGCAGCTTAAACAGTGGTGCGGCCAACGTCCTGACTTTC. It encodes CASSLNSGAANVLTF.

The J gene is TRBJ2-7, the V gene TRBV5-4; perhaps TRBD2 as D (5 bases). V was pared by 0 bases and J by 3 bases, with 13 bases between. Germline lookup yields CDR1 SGHNT and CDR2 YYREEE (reference sequence). This CDR3 is built from 15 residues. For the CDR3, the DNA is TGTGCCAGCAGCTTGGCCGGCGGGCCACACTACGAGCAGTACTTC. Amino acids: CASSLAGGPHYEQYF.

This rearrangement joins TRBV15 to TRBJ2-2; the match to TRBD1 covers 9 bases. The CDR3 contains 17 residues. Germline CDR1 and CDR2: LNHNV and YYDKDF (reference sequence). J gave up 2 bases and V 5 bases, and 9 bases lay outside the gene matches. The chain's CDR3 is CATSVPGQGPNTGELFF. The CDR3 region has the DNA TGTGCCACCAGCGTACCGGGACAGGGTCCTAACACCGGGGAGCTGTTTTTT.

This chain connects TRBV5-1 to TRBJ2-1, with TRBD2 identical over 9 bases. The CDR3 has 14 residues. Germline assignment: CDR1 SGHRS and CDR2 YFSETQ. After removal of 4 bases from V and 6 bases from J, the junction contained 5 bases not matched to a gene. CDR3 DNA: TGCGCCAGCAGCAGCGGGGGGCCGCCCAATGAGCAGTTCTTC. This codes for CASSSGGPPNEQFF.

The chain uses TRBV9 and TRBJ2-7, with 7 nucleotides matching TRBD2. CDR3 length: 15 residues. The V and J ends lost 0 bases and 3 bases, in that order; junction bases with no gene match: 6. The V gene's germline CDR1 is SGDLS and CDR2 YYNGEE. Here the CDR3 reads CASSVGWGGGYEQYF. CDR3 DNA: TGTGCCAGCAGCGTAGGTTGGGGGGGAGGCTACGAGCAGTACTTC.

A single count supports this clone. This chain links TRBV28 with TRBJ1-1, with D perhaps matching TRBD1 (6 bases). The CDR3 spans 14 residues. Germline CDR1 reads MDHEN; CDR2 reads SYDVKM. Trimming shortened V by 8 bases and J by 4 bases, and 17 bases separated the two germline ends. The CDR3 sequence: CASGETGSGTEAFF. The CDR3 DNA follows: TGTGCCAGCGGCGAAACAGGGAGTGGCACTGAAGCTTTCTTT.

This chain joins TRBV9 and TRBJ2-3, with D possibly TRBD2 on 6 matching bases. Germline V CDR1 and CDR2: SGDLS, YYNGEE. V lost 0 bases to trimming and J lost 0 bases, with 11 bases between them. This CDR3 region has 16 residues. The CDR3 DNA sequence: TGTGCCAGCAGCGTAGCGGCGGGGTTAAGCACAGATACGCAGTATTTT. Translated: CASSVAAGLSTDTQYF.

V is TRBV6-5 and J is TRBJ2-2; D is ambiguous. This CDR3 comprises 12 residues. Germline CDR1 reads MNHEY; CDR2 reads SVGAGI. V lost 6 bases to trimming and J lost 4 bases, with 6 bases between them. Written as DNA, the CDR3 is TGTGCCAGCAGCCCCTTCACCGGGGAGCTGTTTTTT. This gives the protein CASSPFTGELFF.

The chain is built from TRBV28 and TRBJ2-7; 10 bases line up with TRBD1. Germline CDR1 reads MDHEN; CDR2 reads SYDVKM. With 5 bases clipped from V and 4 bases from J, the junction kept 8 bases outside the gene matches. The CDR3 extends over 15 amino acids. CDR3 protein: CASSPDRGLKYEQYF. As DNA, the CDR3 is TGTGCCAGCAGTCCTGACAGGGGGCTAAAATACGAGCAGTACTTC.

The V call is TRBV7-9, the J call TRBJ1-1; a weak D match, TRBD1 (5 bases). Germline V CDR1 and CDR2: SEHNR, FQNEAQ (reference sequence). The CDR3 loop spans 15 amino acids. With 4 bases removed from V and 2 bases from J, the gap between germline ends came to 14 bases. CDR3: CASSWGEEPNTEAFF. CDR3 DNA sequence: TGTGCCAGCAGCTGGGGGGAGGAACCAAACACTGAAGCTTTCTTT.

The chain carries TRBV30 and TRBJ2-7, with 8 bases identical to TRBD2. Per the germline V gene, CDR1 is GTSNPN and CDR2 is SVGIG (reference sequence). The junction had 7 bases not matched to a gene; V was cut back by 0 bases and J by 6 bases. CDR3 length equals 14 residues. This chain's CDR3 is CAWSVPGGGGEQYF. The CDR3 DNA sequence: TGTGCCTGGAGTGTACCGGGGGGGGGCGGCGAGCAGTACTTC.

This chain uses TRBV13 with TRBJ1-5; weak D call: TRBD1 (6 bases). CDR1 is PRHDT, CDR2 FYEKMQ, per germline (reference sequence). Between the trimmed V and J ends, which lost 3 bases and 0 bases, there was a span of 9 bases. The CDR3 extends over 15 amino acids. CDR3 sequence (DNA): TGTGCCAGCAGCTTGAGACAGGTTAGCAATCAGCCCCAGCATTTT. As protein: CASSLRQVSNQPQHF.

The V gene is TRBV10-2, the J gene TRBJ1-1; D is unclear. This CDR3 has 12 residues. The V gene's germline CDR1 is WSHSY and CDR2 SAAADI. The V end was cut by 4 bases, the J end by 5 bases, with 8 bases between. The CDR3 sequence: CASSGTGTEAFF. In DNA form, the CDR3 reads TGCGCCAGCAGTGGAACGGGGACTGAAGCTTTCTTT.

This chain uses TRBV7-9 with TRBJ1-1, with 9 bases aligning to TRBD1. The CDR3 runs 14 residues. Trimming removed 1 base from V and 6 bases from J; junction bases left unmatched: 3. Germline lookup yields CDR1 SEHNR and CDR2 FQNEAQ (reference sequence). This chain's CDR3 is CASSLVGQGSEAFF. The CDR3 bases are TGTGCCAGCAGCTTAGTGGGACAGGGTTCTGAAGCTTTCTTT.

The V call is TRBV5-1, the J call TRBJ2-1, with D hard to call. Germline-derived CDR1 and CDR2 are SGHRS and YFSETQ. Trimming removed 6 bases at V and 4 bases at J, with 17 bases between. The CDR3 spans 15 residues. The CDR3 region has the DNA TGCGCCAGCACTAGTACGTACTCCCTGTACAATGAGCAGTTCTTC. Translated: CASTSTYSLYNEQFF.

This chain connects TRBV4-1 to TRBJ1-5; maybe TRBD1 (5 bases). Trimming pared 0 bases from V and 2 bases from J, leaving 5 bases between. The CDR3 runs to 14 residues. Germline V gene sequence: CDR1 MGHRA, CDR2 YSYEKL. Written as DNA, the CDR3 is TGCGCCAGCAGCCAAGACAGGGGCAATCAGCCCCAGCATTTT. Protein product: CASSQDRGNQPQHF.

The chain joins TRBV12-5 to TRBJ1-2; 7 bases are a match to TRBD1. CDR1 and CDR2 from the germline V gene are LGHNT and FRNRAP. CDR3 length: 17 residues. V lost 0 bases, J lost 1 base, and 8 bases stayed unmatched. The chain's CDR3 is CASGLVQGTADNYGYTF. The CDR3 DNA sequence: TGTGCTAGTGGTTTGGTACAGGGGACAGCGGATAACTATGGCTACACCTTC.

This sequence joins TRBV6-5 and TRBJ1-1, with 7 bases fitting TRBD1. Germline CDR1 is MNHEY and CDR2 is SVGAGI. The ends lost 5 bases at V and 1 base at J; junction bases unmatched: 4. The CDR3 extends over 14 amino acids. Here the CDR3 reads CASSPGTANTEAFF. The DNA for the CDR3 is TGTGCCAGCAGTCCCGGGACAGCGAACACTGAAGCTTTCTTT.

The rearrangement links TRBV6-1 to TRBJ1-5; TRBD1 might be the D (6 bases). CDR1 and CDR2 (germline): MNHNS, SASEGT. The CDR3 covers 18 residues. Trimming pared 2 bases from V and 3 bases from J, leaving 20 bases between. DNA of the CDR3: TGTGCCAGCAGTGAACGGTTATTCCCAGGGGATCACAATCAGCCCCAGCATTTT. It codes for CASSERLFPGDHNQPQHF.

This clone has a single count. The rearrangement links TRBV19 to TRBJ1-1, with unresolved D. The V end was cut by 5 bases, the J end by 5 bases, with 12 bases between. CDR3 length: 13 amino acids. The germline gives CDR1 LNHDA, CDR2 SQIVND (reference sequence). CDR3 in amino acids: CASSGLGGTEAFF. The CDR3 DNA is TGTGCCAGTAGTGGTTTGGGAGGAACTGAAGCTTTCTTT. Using reference TRBV19 and TRBJ1-1 for the parts outside the CDR3, the full variable domain is DGGITQSPKYLFRKEGQNVTLSCEQNLNHDAMYWYRQDPGQGLRLIYYSQIVNDFQKGDIAEGYSVSREKKESFPLTVTSAQKNPTAFYLCASSGLGGTEAFFGQGTRLTVV.